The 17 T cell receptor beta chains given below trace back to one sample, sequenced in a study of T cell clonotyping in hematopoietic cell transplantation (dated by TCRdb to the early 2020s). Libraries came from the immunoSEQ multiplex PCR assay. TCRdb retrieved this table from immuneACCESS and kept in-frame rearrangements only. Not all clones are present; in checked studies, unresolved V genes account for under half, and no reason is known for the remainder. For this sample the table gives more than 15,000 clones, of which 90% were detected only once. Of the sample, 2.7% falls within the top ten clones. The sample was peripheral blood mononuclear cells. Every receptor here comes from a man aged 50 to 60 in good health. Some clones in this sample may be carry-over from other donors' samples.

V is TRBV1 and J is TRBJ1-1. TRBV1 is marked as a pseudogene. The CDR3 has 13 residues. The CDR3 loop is CTSSHGYATEAFF. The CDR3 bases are TGCACCAGCAGCCATGGGTACGCCACTGAAGCTTTCTTT.

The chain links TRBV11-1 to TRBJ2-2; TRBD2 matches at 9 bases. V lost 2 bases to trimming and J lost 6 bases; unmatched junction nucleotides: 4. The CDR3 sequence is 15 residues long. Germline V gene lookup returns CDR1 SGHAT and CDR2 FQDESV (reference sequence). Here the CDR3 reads CASSLQASGAGELFF. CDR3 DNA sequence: TGTGCCAGCAGCTTACAGGCTAGCGGGGCCGGGGAGCTGTTTTTT.

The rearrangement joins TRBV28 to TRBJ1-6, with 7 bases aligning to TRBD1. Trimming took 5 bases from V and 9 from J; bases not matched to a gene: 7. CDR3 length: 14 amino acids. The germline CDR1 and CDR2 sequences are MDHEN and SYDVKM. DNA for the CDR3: TGTGCCAGCAGTCCCGGAAGGGGGCCTTCACCCCTCCACTTT. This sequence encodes CASSPGRGPSPLHF.

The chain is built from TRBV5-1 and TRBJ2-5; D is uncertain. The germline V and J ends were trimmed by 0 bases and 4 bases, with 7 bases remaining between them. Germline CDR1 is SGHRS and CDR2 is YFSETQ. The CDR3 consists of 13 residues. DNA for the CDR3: TGCGCCAGCAGCTTGGGGAGTGTAGAGACCCAGTACTTC. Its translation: CASSLGSVETQYF.

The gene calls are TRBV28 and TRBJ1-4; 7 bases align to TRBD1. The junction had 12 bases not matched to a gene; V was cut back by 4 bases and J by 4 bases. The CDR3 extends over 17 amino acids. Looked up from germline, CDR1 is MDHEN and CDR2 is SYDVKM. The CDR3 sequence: CASSSTAGGRSNEKLFF. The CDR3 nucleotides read TGTGCCAGCAGTTCGACGGCAGGGGGTAGGAGTAATGAAAAACTGTTTTTT.

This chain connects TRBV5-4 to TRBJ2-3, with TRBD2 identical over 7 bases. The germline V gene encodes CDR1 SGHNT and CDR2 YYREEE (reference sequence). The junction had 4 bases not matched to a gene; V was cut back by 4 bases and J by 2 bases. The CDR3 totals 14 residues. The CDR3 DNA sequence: TGTGCCAGCAGCGGGGGGGGATACACAGATACGCAGTATTTT. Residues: CASSGGGYTDTQYF.

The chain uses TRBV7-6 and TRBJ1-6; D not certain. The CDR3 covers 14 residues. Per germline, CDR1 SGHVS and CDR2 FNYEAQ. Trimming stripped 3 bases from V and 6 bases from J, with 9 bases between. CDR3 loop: CASSFSMGNSPLHF. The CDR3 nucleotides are TGTGCCAGCAGCTTCTCAATGGGTAATTCACCCCTCCACTTT. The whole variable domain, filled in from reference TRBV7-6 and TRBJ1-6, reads GAGVSQSPRYKVTKRGQDVALRCDPISGHVSLYWYRQALGQGPEFLTYFNYEAQQDKSGLPNDRFSAERPEGSISTLTIQRTEQRDSAMYRCASSFSMGNSPLHFGNGTRLTVT.

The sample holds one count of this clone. The CDR3 DNA follows: TGTGCCAGCAAAACGGACAGAGCCTCTGGAAACACCATATATTTT. It is translated as CASKTDRASGNTIYF. The chain combines TRBV6-5 with TRBJ1-3; weak D call: TRBD1 (6 bases). The CDR3 covers 15 residues. Germline lookup yields CDR1 MNHEY and CDR2 SVGAGI. Trimming took 7 bases from V and 0 from J, leaving 13 bases between them.

The CDR3: CASSYTGQGNNSPLHF. For the CDR3, the DNA is TGTGCCAGCAGCTACACGGGACAGGGAAATAATTCACCCCTCCACTTT. This chain uses TRBV7-2 with TRBJ1-6; 9 bases match TRBD1. This CDR3 comprises 16 residues. Trimming removed 4 bases from V and 5 bases from J; junction bases left unmatched: 6. Germline V CDR1 and CDR2: SGHTA, FQGNSA. Full variable domain (missing parts from reference TRBV7-2 and TRBJ1-6): GAGVSQSPSNKVTEKGKDVELRCDPISGHTALYWYRQSLGQGLEFLIYFQGNSAPDKSGLPSDRFSAERTGGSVSTLTIQRTQQEDSAVYLCASSYTGQGNNSPLHFGNGTRLTVT.

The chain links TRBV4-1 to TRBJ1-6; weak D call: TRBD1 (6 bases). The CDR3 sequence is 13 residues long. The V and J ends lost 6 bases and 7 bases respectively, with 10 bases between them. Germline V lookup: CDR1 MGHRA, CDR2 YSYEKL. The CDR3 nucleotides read TGCGCCAGCAGTCAGGGGAACAATTCACCCCTCCACTTT. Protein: CASSQGNNSPLHF.

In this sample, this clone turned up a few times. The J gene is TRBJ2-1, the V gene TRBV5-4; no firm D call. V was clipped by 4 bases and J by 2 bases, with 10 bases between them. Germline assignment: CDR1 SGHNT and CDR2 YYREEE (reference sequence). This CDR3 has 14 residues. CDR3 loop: CASSKEQTYNEQFF. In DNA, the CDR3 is TGTGCCAGCAGCAAAGAACAAACCTACAATGAGCAGTTCTTC.

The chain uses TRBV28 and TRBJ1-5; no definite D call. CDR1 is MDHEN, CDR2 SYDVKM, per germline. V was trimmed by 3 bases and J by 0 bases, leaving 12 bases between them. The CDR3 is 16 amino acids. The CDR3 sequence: CASSLELLYSNQPQHF. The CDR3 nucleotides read TGTGCCAGCAGTTTGGAACTCCTATATAGCAATCAGCCCCAGCATTTT. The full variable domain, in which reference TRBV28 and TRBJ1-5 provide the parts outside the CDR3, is DVKVTQSSRYLVKRTGEKVFLECVQDMDHENMFWYRQDPGLGLRLIYFSYDVKMKEKGDIPEGYSVSREKKERFSLILESASTNQTSMYLCASSLELLYSNQPQHFGDGTRLSIL.

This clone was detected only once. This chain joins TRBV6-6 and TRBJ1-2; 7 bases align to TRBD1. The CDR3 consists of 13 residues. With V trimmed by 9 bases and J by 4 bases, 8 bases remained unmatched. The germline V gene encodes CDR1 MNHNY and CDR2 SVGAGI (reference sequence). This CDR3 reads CARGGQEGYGYTF. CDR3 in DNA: TGTGCCAGGGGAGGACAGGAGGGCTATGGCTACACCTTC.

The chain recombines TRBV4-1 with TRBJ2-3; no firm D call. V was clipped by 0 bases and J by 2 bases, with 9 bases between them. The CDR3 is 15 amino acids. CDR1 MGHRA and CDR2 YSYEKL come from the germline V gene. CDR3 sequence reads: CASSQDSRTTDTQYF. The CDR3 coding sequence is TGCGCCAGCAGCCAAGATTCCCGGACCACAGATACGCAGTATTTT.

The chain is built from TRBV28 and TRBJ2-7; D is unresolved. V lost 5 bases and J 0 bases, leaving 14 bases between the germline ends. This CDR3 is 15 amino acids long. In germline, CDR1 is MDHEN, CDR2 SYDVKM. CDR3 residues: CASSVSPDTSYEQYF. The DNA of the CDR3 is TGTGCCAGCAGTGTATCTCCAGACACCTCCTACGAGCAGTACTTC.

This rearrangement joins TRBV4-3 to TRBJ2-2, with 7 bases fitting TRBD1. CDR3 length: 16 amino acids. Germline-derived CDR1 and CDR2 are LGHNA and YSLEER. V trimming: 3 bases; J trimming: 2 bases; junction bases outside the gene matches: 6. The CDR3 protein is CASSQFAGGNTGELFF. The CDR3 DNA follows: TGCGCCAGCAGCCAGTTCGCAGGGGGTAACACCGGGGAGCTGTTTTTT.

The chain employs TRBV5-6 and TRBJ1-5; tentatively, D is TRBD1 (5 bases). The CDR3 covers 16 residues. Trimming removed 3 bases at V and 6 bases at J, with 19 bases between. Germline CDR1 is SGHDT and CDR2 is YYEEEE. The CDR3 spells CASSSSGVGAAQPQHF. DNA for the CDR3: TGTGCCAGCAGCTCGTCGGGGGTCGGGGCGGCTCAGCCCCAGCATTTT.